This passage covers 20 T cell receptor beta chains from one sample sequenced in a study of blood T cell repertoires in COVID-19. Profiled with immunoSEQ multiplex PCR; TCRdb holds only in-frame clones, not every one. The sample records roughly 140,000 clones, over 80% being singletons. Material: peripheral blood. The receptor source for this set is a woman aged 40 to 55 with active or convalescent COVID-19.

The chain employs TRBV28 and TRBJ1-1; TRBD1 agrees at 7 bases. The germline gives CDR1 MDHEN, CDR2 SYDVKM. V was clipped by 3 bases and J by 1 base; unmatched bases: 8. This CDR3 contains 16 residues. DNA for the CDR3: TGTGCCAGCAGTTTGTGGAGCAGGGGGACGAACACTGAAGCTTTCTTT. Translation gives CASSLWSRGTNTEAFF.

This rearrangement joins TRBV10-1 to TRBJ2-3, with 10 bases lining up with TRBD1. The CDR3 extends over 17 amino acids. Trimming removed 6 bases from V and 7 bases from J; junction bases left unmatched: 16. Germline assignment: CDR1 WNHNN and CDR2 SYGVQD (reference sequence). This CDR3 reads CASSGPAGTGAENTQYF. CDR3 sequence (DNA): TGCGCCAGCAGCGGTCCGGCCGGGACAGGGGCCGAGAATACGCAGTATTTT.

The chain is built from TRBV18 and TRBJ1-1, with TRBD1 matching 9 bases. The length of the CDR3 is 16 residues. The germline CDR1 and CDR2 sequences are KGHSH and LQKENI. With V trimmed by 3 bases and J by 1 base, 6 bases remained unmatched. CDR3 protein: CASSPGGQGGNTEAFF. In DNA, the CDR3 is TGTGCCAGCTCACCCGGGGGACAGGGAGGGAACACTGAAGCTTTCTTT. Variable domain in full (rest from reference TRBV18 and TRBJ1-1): NAGVMQNPRHLVRRRGQEARLRCSPMKGHSHVYWYRQLPEEGLKFMVYLQKENIIDESGMPKERFSAEFPKEGPSILRIQQVVRGDSAAYFCASSPGGQGGNTEAFFGQGTRLTVV.

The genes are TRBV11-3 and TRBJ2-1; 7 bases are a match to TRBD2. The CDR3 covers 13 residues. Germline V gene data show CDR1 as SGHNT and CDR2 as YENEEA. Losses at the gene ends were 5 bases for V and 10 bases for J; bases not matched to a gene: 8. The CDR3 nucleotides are TGTGCCAGCAGCACCACCAGCGGGACCGAGCAGTTCTTC. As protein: CASSTTSGTEQFF.

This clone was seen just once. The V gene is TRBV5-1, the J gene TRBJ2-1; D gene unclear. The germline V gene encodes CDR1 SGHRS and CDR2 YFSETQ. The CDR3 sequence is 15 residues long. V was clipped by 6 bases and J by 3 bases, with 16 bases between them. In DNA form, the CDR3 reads TGCGCCAGCACCTCAACCTCACCCTACTACAATGAGCAGTTCTTC. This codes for CASTSTSPYYNEQFF.

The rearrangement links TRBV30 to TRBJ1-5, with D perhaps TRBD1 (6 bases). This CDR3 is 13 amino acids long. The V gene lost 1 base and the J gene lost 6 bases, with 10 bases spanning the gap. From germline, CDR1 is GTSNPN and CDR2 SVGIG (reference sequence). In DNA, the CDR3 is TGTGCCTGGAGTGACAGGGCCGTTCAGCCCCAGCATTTT. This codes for CAWSDRAVQPQHF.

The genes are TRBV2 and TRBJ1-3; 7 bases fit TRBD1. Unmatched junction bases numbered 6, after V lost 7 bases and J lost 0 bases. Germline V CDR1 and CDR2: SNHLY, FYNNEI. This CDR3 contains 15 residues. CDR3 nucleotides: TGTGCCAGCAAAGGGGGCCTTCCCTCTGGAAACACCATATATTTT. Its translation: CASKGGLPSGNTIYF.

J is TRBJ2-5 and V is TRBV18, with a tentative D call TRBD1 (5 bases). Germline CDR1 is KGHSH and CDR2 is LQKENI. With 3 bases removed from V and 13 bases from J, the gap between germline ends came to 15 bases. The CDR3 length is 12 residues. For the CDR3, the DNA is TGTGCCAGCTCACCCAATACAGGTTCTGGGTACTTC. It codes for CASSPNTGSGYF.

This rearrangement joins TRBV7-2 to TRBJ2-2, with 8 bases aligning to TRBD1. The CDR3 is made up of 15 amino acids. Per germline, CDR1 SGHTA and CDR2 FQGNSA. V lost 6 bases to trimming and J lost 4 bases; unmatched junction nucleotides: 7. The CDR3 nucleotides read TGTGCCAGCAGTTCAGGGGGCCACATCACCGGGGAGCTGTTTTTT. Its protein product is CASSSGGHITGELFF.

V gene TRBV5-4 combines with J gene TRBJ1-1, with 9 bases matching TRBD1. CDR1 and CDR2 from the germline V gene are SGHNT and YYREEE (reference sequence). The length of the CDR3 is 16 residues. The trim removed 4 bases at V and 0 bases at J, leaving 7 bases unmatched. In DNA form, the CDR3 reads TGTGCCAGCAGCCTTCGGACAGGGGTATTGAACACTGAAGCTTTCTTT. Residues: CASSLRTGVLNTEAFF. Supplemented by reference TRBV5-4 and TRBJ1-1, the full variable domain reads ETGVTQSPTHLIKTRGQQVTLRCSSQSGHNTVSWYQQALGQGPQFIFQYYREEENGRGNFPPRFSGLQFPNYSSELNVNALELDDSALYLCASSLRTGVLNTEAFFGQGTRLTVV.

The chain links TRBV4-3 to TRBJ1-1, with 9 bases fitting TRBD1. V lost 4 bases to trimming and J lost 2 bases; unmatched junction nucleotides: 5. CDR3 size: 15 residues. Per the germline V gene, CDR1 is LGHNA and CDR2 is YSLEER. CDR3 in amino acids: CASSPGTGLNTEAFF. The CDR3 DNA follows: TGCGCCAGCAGCCCCGGGACAGGGCTAAACACTGAAGCTTTCTTT.

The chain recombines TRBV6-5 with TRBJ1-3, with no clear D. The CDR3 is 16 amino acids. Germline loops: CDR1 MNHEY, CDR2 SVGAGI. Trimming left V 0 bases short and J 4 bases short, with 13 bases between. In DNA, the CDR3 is TGTGCCAGCAGTTACTCCCGGGGAGGACGGGGAAACACCATATATTTT. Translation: CASSYSRGGRGNTIYF.

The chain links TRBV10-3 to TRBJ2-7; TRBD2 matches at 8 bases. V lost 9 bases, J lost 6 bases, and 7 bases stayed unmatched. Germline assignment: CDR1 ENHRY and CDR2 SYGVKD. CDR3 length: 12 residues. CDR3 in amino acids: CAMAGGSGEQYF. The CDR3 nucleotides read TGTGCCATGGCGGGGGGTTCGGGCGAGCAGTACTTC.

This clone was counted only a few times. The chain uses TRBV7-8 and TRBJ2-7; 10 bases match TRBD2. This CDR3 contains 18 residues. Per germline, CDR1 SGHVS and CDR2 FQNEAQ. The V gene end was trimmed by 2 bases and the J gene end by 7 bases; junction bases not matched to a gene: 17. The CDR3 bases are TGTGCCAGCAGCTTATTACCGGGACTAGCGAACCTTAGAGAAGAGCAGTACTTC. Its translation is CASSLLPGLANLREEQYF.

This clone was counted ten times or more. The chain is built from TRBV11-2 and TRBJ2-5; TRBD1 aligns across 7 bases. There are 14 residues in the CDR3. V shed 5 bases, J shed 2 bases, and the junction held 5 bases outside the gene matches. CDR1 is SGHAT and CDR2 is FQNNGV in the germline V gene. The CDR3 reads CASSPMTGQETQYF. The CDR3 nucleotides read TGTGCCAGCAGCCCCATGACAGGGCAAGAGACCCAGTACTTC.

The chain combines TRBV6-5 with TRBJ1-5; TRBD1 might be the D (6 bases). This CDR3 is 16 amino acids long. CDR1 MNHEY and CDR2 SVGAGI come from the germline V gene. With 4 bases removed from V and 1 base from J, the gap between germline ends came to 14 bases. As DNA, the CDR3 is TGTGCCAGCAGTTCCCACTCTACAGGGAGCAATCAGCCCCAGCATTTT. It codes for CASSSHSTGSNQPQHF.

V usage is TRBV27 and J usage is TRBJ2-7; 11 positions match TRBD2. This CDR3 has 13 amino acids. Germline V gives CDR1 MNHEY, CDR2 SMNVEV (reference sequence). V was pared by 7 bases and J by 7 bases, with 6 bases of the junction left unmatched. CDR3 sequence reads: CASKLAGAGEQYF. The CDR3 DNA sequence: TGTGCCAGCAAACTAGCGGGAGCGGGTGAGCAGTACTTC.

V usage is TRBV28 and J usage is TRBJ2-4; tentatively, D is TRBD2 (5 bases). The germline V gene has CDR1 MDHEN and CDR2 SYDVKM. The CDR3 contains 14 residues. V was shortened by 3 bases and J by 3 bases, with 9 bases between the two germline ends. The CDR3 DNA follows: TGTGCCAGCAGTTTTGAGGGCGTCAAAAACATTCAGTACTTC. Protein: CASSFEGVKNIQYF. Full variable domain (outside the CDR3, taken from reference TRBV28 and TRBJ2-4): DVKVTQSSRYLVKRTGEKVFLECVQDMDHENMFWYRQDPGLGLRLIYFSYDVKMKEKGDIPEGYSVSREKKERFSLILESASTNQTSMYLCASSFEGVKNIQYFGAGTRLSVL.

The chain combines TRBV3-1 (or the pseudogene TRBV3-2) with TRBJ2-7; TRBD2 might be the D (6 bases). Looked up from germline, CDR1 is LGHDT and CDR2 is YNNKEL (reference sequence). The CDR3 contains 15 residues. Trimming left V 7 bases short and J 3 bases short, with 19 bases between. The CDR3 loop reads CASTSHGGKNYEQYF. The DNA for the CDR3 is TGTGCCAGCACCAGCCATGGGGGGAAGAACTACGAGCAGTACTTC.

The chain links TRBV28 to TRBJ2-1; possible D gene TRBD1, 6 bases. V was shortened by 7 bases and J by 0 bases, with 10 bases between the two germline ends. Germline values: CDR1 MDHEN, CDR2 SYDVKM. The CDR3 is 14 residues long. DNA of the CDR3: TGTGCCAGCATCCTGACAGGCTCCTACAATGAGCAGTTCTTC. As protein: CASILTGSYNEQFF.